This paragraph covers one T cell receptor beta chain sequence. The antigen is undetermined. Patients affected by ophthalmopathy presented a Clinical Activity Score of at least 3, a NOSPECS grade of at least 4, and disease duration below 3 months. Patients showing uncontrolled infection, other autoimmune disease, pregnancy or lactation were ineligible. TCR beta CDR3 regions were amplified from RNA. HTBI primers were the set used in a first-round RT-PCR of the TCR CDR3. TCRdb passed the multiplex PCR reads through MiXCR, listing each CDR3 protein once. This sample yields about 610,000 distinct CDR3 sequences, of which 16% are seen a single time; more than 3% belongs to the top ten. This record comes from a study of T cells in Graves' hyperthyroidism and ophthalmopathy. Findings of the study overall: Ophthalmopathy prediction by the model preceded onset by a median about 6 months. Most clonotypes expanded in thyroid above 0.001 were likewise present in blood.

This TCR was recovered from a middle-aged woman with Graves' ophthalmopathy. Sequencing was carried out using blood.

CDR3 loop: CASSITGQTDTQYF. CDR3 bases: TGCGCCAGCAGCATCACGGGACAAACAGATACGCAGTATTTT. The gene calls are TRBV5-1 and TRBJ2-3, with D possibly matching TRBD1 (6 bases). Germline assignment: CDR1 SGHRS and CDR2 YFSETQ. This CDR3 has 14 residues. Between the trimmed V and J ends, which lost 4 bases and 3 bases, there was a span of 12 bases.